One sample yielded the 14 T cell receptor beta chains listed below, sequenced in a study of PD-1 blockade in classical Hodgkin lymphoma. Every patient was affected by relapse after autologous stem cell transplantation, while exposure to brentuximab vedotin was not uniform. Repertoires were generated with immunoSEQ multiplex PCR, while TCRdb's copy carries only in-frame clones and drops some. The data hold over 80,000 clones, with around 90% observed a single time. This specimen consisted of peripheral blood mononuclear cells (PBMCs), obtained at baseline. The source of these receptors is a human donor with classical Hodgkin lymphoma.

CDR3 region: CASSFPGQGGETQYF. DNA for the CDR3: TGTGCCAGCAGTTTCCCGGGACAGGGTGGAGAGACCCAGTACTTC. The chain joins TRBV28 to TRBJ2-5; 9 bases are shared with TRBD1. Germline trimming cut 3 bases from V and 4 bases from J; bases unmatched to any gene: 6. Germline V gene data show CDR1 as MDHEN and CDR2 as SYDVKM. This CDR3 is built from 15 residues.

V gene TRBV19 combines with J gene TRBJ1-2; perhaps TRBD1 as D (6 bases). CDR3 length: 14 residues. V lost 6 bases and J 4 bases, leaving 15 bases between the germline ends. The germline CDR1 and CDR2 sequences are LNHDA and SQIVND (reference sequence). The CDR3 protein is CASSDRQDSYGYTF. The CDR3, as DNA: TGTGCCAGTAGCGACAGACAGGACTCCTATGGCTACACCTTC.

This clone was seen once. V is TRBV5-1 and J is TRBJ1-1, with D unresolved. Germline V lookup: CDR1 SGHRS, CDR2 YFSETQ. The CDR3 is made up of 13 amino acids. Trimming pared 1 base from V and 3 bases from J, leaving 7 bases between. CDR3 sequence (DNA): TGCGCCAGCAGCTTGTTACTCGACACTGAAGCTTTCTTT. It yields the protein CASSLLLDTEAFF. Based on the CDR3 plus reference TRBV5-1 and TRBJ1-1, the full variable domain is KAGVTQTPRYLIKTRGQQVTLSCSPISGHRSVSWYQQTPGQGLQFLFEYFSETQRNKGNFPGRFSGRQFSNSRSEMNVSTLELGDSALYLCASSLLLDTEAFFGQGTRLTVV.

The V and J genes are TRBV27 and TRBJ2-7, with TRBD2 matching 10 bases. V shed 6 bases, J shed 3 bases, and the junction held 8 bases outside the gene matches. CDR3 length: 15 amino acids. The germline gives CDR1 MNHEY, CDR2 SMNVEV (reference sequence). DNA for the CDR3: TGTGCCAGCAGCCAGAGGACTAGCGGACTCTACGAGCAGTACTTC. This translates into CASSQRTSGLYEQYF.

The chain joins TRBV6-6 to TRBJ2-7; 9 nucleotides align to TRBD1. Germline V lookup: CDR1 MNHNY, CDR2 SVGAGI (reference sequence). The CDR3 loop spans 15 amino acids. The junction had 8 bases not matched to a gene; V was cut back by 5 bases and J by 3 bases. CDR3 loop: CASSDHPGQGYEQYF. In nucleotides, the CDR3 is TGTGCCAGCAGTGACCACCCGGGACAGGGCTACGAGCAGTACTTC.

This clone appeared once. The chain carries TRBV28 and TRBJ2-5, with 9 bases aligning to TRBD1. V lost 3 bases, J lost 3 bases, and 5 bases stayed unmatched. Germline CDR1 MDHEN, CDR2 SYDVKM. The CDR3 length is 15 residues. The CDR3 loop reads CASSFWDREEETQYF. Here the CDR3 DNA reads TGTGCCAGCAGTTTCTGGGACAGGGAAGAAGAGACCCAGTACTTC.

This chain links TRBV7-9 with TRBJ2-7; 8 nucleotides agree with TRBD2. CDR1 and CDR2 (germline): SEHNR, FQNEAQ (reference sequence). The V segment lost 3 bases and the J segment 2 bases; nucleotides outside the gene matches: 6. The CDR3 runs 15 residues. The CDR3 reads CASSLLAGVAYEQYF. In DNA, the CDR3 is TGTGCCAGCAGCTTGCTAGCGGGTGTAGCCTACGAGCAGTACTTC.

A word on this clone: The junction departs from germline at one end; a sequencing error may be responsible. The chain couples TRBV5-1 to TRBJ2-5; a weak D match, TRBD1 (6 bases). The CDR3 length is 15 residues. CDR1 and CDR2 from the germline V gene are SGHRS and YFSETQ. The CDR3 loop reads CASSFRQATQETQYF. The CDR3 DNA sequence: TGTGCCAGCAGCTTCCGACAGGCTACCCAAGAGACCCAGTACTTC.

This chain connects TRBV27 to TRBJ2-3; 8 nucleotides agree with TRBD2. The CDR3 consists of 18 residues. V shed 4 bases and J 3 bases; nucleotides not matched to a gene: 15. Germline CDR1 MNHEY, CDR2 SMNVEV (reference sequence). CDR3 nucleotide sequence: TGTGCCAGCAGTTACCCCCCTCCTAGAGCGGGAGAGACAGATACGCAGTATTTT. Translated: CASSYPPPRAGETDTQYF.

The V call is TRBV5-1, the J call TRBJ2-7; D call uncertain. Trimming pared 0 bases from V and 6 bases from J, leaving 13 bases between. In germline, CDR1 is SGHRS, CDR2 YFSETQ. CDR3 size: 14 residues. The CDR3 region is CASSLALSPTEQYF. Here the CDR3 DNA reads TGCGCCAGCAGCTTGGCTTTGAGCCCCACCGAGCAGTACTTC.

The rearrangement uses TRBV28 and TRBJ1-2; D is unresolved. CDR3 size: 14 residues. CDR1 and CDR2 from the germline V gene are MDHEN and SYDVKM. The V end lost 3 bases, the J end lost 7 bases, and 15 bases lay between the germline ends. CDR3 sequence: CASSFNTKGGGYTF. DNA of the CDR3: TGTGCCAGCAGTTTTAACACAAAAGGTGGTGGCTACACCTTC.

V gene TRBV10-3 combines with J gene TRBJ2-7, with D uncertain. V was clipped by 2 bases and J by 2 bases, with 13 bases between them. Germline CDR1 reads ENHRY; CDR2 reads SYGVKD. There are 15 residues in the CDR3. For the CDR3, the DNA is TGTGCCATCAGTGAGGGGGTGACACCTGCCTACGAGCAGTACTTC. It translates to CAISEGVTPAYEQYF.

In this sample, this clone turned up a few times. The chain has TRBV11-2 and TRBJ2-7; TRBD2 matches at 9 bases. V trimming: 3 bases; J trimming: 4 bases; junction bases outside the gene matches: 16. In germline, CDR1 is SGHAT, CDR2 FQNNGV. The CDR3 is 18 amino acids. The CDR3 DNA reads TGTGCCAGCAGCTTCGTTATGGCTAGCGGGAATAGGATGTACGAGCAGTACTTC. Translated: CASSFVMASGNRMYEQYF.

The CDR3 sequence is CATSARPGSLSYEQYF. DNA for the CDR3: TGTGCCACCAGCGCCAGGCCGGGCTCCCTCTCCTACGAGCAGTACTTC. This rearrangement joins TRBV15 to TRBJ2-7; no definite D call. The CDR3 runs to 16 residues. The V gene's germline CDR1 is LNHNV and CDR2 YYDKDF (reference sequence). V was pared by 5 bases and J by 0 bases, with 17 bases between. Complete variable domain (other parts from reference TRBV15 and TRBJ2-7): DAMVIQNPRYQVTQFGKPVTLSCSQTLNHNVMYWYQQKSSQAPKLLFHYYDKDFNNEADTPDNFQSRRPNTSFCFLDIRSPGLGDTAMYLCATSARPGSLSYEQYFGPGTRLTVT.